These 26 T cell receptor beta chains share one sample of origin, sequenced in a study of circulating CD8 cells and anti-PD-1 response in melanoma. Four subsets defined by PD-1 and/or TIGIT were sorted from live CD3+CD8+TCRalphabeta+ cells. Using about 15 ng of total RNA, TCR libraries were made with the QIAseq Immune Repertoire TCR panel. TCRdb used MiXCR to reprocess the reads, holding one entry per CDR3 protein. The sample holds a few hundred distinct CDR3 sequences; around 17% are singletons and the top ten take roughly 44%. Sequencing was performed on CD8+ T cells from PBMCs, taken at baseline or after one month of anti-PD-1 therapy (not recorded which). The receptors come from a human donor with melanoma. The donor label of this sample is uncertain. Some clones in this sample may be carry-over from other donors' samples.

The chain carries TRBV7-2 and TRBJ2-3; D remains unclear. The CDR3 contains 12 residues. V dropped 2 bases and J dropped 8 bases, with 8 bases sitting between them. Germline V gene lookup returns CDR1 SGHTA and CDR2 FQGNSA. This CDR3 reads CASSLNLGTQYF. The CDR3 nucleotides read TGTGCCAGCAGCTTAAATCTCGGTACGCAGTATTTT.

This clonotype is large. CDR3 nucleotides: TGCGCCAGCAGCTTGAATGGGATGGGGACAGAAGACGAGCAGTACTTC. It specifies CASSLNGMGTEDEQYF. The chain recombines TRBV5-1 with TRBJ2-7; 7 bases map to TRBD1. The germline V gene has CDR1 SGHRS and CDR2 YFSETQ. This CDR3 is 16 amino acids long. V was pared by 1 base and J by 5 bases, with 12 bases of the junction left unmatched.

This sequence joins TRBV4-3 and TRBJ2-2; either TRBD1 or TRBD2 may fit D (5 bases each). The V and J ends lost 4 bases and 10 bases respectively, with 19 bases between them. The germline V gene has CDR1 LGHNA and CDR2 YSLEER. The CDR3 is made up of 15 amino acids. In DNA form, the CDR3 reads TGCGCCAGCAGCCCCCGGGACGGGCACTTGGCGGAGCTGTTTTTT. It translates to CASSPRDGHLAELFF.

In its sample, this clonotype is hyperexpanded. V usage is TRBV11-2 and J usage is TRBJ1-1; D is unresolved. The CDR3 contains 15 residues. Trimming removed 1 base at V and 1 base at J, with 10 bases between. Looked up from germline, CDR1 is SGHAT and CDR2 is FQNNGV. As DNA, the CDR3 is TGTGCCAGCAGCTTAGCAGCGTTGGGGAACACTGAAGCTTTCTTT. It encodes CASSLAALGNTEAFF.

This clonotype was seen a handful of times. The CDR3 nucleotides are TGCAGCGTTGTGACTAGCGGGGCCTTCGGGGCCAACGTCCTGACTTTC. Encoded protein: CSVVTSGAFGANVLTF. This chain links TRBV29-1 with TRBJ2-6; 11 bases map to TRBD2. This CDR3 contains 16 residues. The V segment lost 4 bases and the J segment 4 bases; nucleotides outside the gene matches: 6. Germline V lookup: CDR1 SQVTM, CDR2 ANQGSEA.

This sequence joins TRBV5-1 and TRBJ2-7; 8 nucleotides match TRBD2. CDR1 is SGHRS, CDR2 YFSETQ, per germline. This CDR3 contains 14 residues. The trim removed 2 bases at V and 2 bases at J, leaving 3 bases unmatched. The CDR3 region is CASSLGAGAYEQYF. CDR3 DNA sequence: TGCGCCAGCAGCTTAGGAGCGGGAGCCTACGAGCAGTACTTC. The entire variable domain, with the rest obtained from reference TRBV5-1 and TRBJ2-7, is as follows: KAGVTQTPRYLIKTRGQQVTLSCSPISGHRSVSWYQQTPGQGLQFLFEYFSETQRNKGNFPGRFSGRQFSNSRSEMNVSTLELGDSALYLCASSLGAGAYEQYFGPGTRLTVT.

The CDR3 DNA is TGTGCCAGCAGCCCGAGGACAGGATACAATGAGCAGTTCTTC. This encodes CASSPRTGYNEQFF. V is TRBV9 and J is TRBJ2-1, with TRBD1 identical over 7 bases. Per germline, CDR1 SGDLS and CDR2 YYNGEE. V trimming: 4 bases; J trimming: 4 bases; junction bases outside the gene matches: 5. This CDR3 is built from 14 residues.

The chain joins TRBV12-3 or TRBV12-4 to TRBJ2-7, with D possibly called TRBD1 or TRBD2 (5 bases each). This CDR3 has 13 residues. Trimming shortened V by 2 bases and J by 2 bases, and 7 bases separated the two germline ends. CDR3 nucleotide sequence: TGTGCCAGCAGTTTAATGGGGGCCTACGAGCAGTACTTC. It specifies CASSLMGAYEQYF.

By share, this clonotype counts as large. V usage is TRBV24-1 and J usage is TRBJ2-2; a possible D gene is TRBD1 (7 bases). Trimming cost V 7 bases and J 3 bases, with 14 bases left between them. Per the germline V gene, CDR1 is KGHDR and CDR2 is SFDVKD. This CDR3 is built from 15 residues. The chain's CDR3 is CATRTGRGDTGELFF. The CDR3 nucleotides read TGTGCCACCAGGACGGGCAGGGGGGACACCGGGGAGCTGTTTTTT.

This clonotype was counted a few times. This sequence joins TRBV4-1 and TRBJ2-1, with 8 bases identical to TRBD2. The CDR3 extends over 17 amino acids. V lost 2 bases, J lost 4 bases, and 10 bases stayed unmatched. CDR1 and CDR2 (germline): MGHRA, YSYEKL. CDR3 loop: CASSQREGSFRYNEQFF. In DNA form, the CDR3 reads TGCGCCAGCAGCCAACGGGAGGGTTCCTTCAGATACAATGAGCAGTTCTTC.

Worth noting for this clonotype: It differs at one base from a far larger clone, so likely a read error. The gene calls are TRBV28 and TRBJ2-5, with D perhaps being TRBD1 or TRBD2 (5 bases each). The J call is doubtful: the DNA matches TRBJ2-3 better. Germline V gene data show CDR1 as MDHEN and CDR2 as SYDVKM. The CDR3 length is 12 residues. The CDR3 DNA sequence: TGTGCCAGCGCCCCCCCGAGGGGTACGCAGTATTTT. It codes for CASAPPRGTQYF.

The V gene is TRBV20-1, the J gene TRBJ2-7; the match to TRBD2 covers 13 bases. Germline CDR1 reads DFQATT; CDR2 reads SNEGSKA (reference sequence). V was clipped by 0 bases and J by 5 bases; unmatched bases: 4. CDR3 length: 15 amino acids. The CDR3: CSARDRLAGGHEQYF. CDR3 DNA: TGCAGTGCTAGAGATCGACTAGCGGGGGGCCACGAGCAGTACTTC.

A single count supports this clonotype. The V gene is TRBV2, the J gene TRBJ2-1; 10 nucleotides agree with TRBD2. V gave up 2 bases and J gave up 4 bases; unmatched junction bases: 2. This CDR3 is 15 amino acids long. CDR1 is SNHLY and CDR2 is FYNNEI in the germline V gene. DNA for the CDR3: TGTGCCAGCAGTGAAACTAGCGGGGCGTACAATGAGCAGTTCTTC. This encodes CASSETSGAYNEQFF.

The CDR3 here is CAPPADGTQYF. The CDR3 DNA reads as TGTGCCCCACCGGCGGACGGGACCCAGTACTTC. The chain joins TRBV24-1 to TRBJ2-5; D is ambiguous. The V and J ends lost 12 bases and 7 bases respectively, with 14 bases between them. Per the germline V gene, CDR1 is KGHDR and CDR2 is SFDVKD. The CDR3 has 11 amino acids.

By share of the sample, this clonotype is medium-sized. V usage is TRBV19 and J usage is TRBJ2-3; D is unresolved. The CDR3 runs 14 residues. V lost 5 bases and J 5 bases, leaving 14 bases between the germline ends. Germline V gives CDR1 LNHDA, CDR2 SQIVND (reference sequence). In nucleotides, the CDR3 is TGTGCCAGTAGTTTTGTGGCCTCCCGAGATACGCAGTATTTT. Protein sequence: CASSFVASRDTQYF.

As regards this clonotype: A much larger clone sits a single nucleotide away, making a read error possible. The genes are TRBV6-2 or TRBV6-3 and TRBJ1-1; D not certain. The germline V gene encodes CDR1 MNHEY and CDR2 SVGEGT. The CDR3 contains 13 residues. V was cut by 2 bases and J by 4 bases, with 8 bases left in between. The CDR3 region is CASSYVESTEAFF. In nucleotides, the CDR3 is TGTGCCAGCAGTTACGTGGAGAGCACTGAAGCTTTCTTT.

The chain couples TRBV13 to TRBJ2-1, with D unresolved. Trimming took off 2 bases at V and 7 bases at J, with 15 bases between the two ends. Germline V gene lookup returns CDR1 PRHDT and CDR2 FYEKMQ (reference sequence). The CDR3 loop spans 15 amino acids. The CDR3 DNA reads TGTGCCAGCAGCTTAATGACATCCCTTGGGAATGAGCAGTTCTTC. It specifies CASSLMTSLGNEQFF.

By share of the sample, this clonotype is medium-sized (0.01 to 0.1%). The CDR3 nucleotides read TGTGCCAGCAGTGAATGGGCCGGTAATTCACCCCTCCACTTT. Its translation is CASSEWAGNSPLHF. The chain uses TRBV25-1 and TRBJ1-6, with D uncertain. V shed 1 base and J shed 6 bases, with 7 bases lying between them. This CDR3 has 14 residues. The V gene's germline CDR1 is MGHDK and CDR2 SYGVNS.

This clonotype is deemed large. The rearrangement links TRBV20-1 to TRBJ2-7; 7 bases are a match to TRBD2. This CDR3 is 14 amino acids long. From germline, CDR1 is DFQATT and CDR2 SNEGSKA (reference sequence). Trimming removed 0 bases from V and 2 bases from J; junction bases left unmatched: 4. The CDR3 spells CSARELAEPYEQYF. The DNA for the CDR3 is TGCAGTGCTAGAGAGCTAGCGGAACCCTACGAGCAGTACTTC.

By share, this clonotype counts as large. The V gene is TRBV6-2 or TRBV6-3, the J gene TRBJ2-7; D is possibly TRBD2 (5 bases). V lost 10 bases and J 6 bases, leaving 19 bases between the germline ends. This CDR3 contains 13 residues. Looked up from germline, CDR1 is MNHEY and CDR2 is SVGEGT. Written as DNA, the CDR3 is TGTGCCACAGCAACATCGGGGTTATTCGAGCAGTACTTC. Amino acid sequence: CATATSGLFEQYF.

By share, this clonotype counts as medium-sized. One base away lies a much larger clone, so this may be a sequencing read error. Since no conserved phenylalanine or tryptophan closes the CDR3, a read error is the likely cause. This chain links TRBV28 with TRBJ2-7; 7 positions match TRBD1. Germline trimming cut 4 bases from V and 1 base from J; bases unmatched to any gene: 7. This CDR3 has 15 amino acids. Germline-derived CDR1 and CDR2 are MDHEN and SYDVKM. The CDR3 bases are TGTGCCAGCAGTTGGGACAGCGCCTCTTCCTACGAGCAGTACCTC. It yields the protein CASSWDSASSYEQYL.

By share of the sample, this clonotype is medium-sized. The chain employs TRBV4-3 and TRBJ1-2; D is unclear. The CDR3 loop spans 15 amino acids. The V and J ends lost 1 base and 0 bases respectively, with 9 bases between them. Germline assignment: CDR1 LGHNA and CDR2 YSLEER. The CDR3 DNA reads TGCGCCAGCAGCCAAGGTCGTGGAGCTAACTATGGCTACACCTTC. It is translated as CASSQGRGANYGYTF.

This clonotype is termed large. The chain couples TRBV20-1 to TRBJ2-1, with 13 bases aligning to TRBD2. Losses at the gene ends were 5 bases for V and 8 bases for J; bases not matched to a gene: 6. Germline-derived CDR1 and CDR2 are DFQATT and SNEGSKA (reference sequence). The CDR3 is 14 residues long. CDR3 DNA sequence: TGCAGTGCTGGACTAGCGGGAGAATCCGATGAGCAGTTCTTC. Its protein product is CSAGLAGESDEQFF.

Concerning this clonotype: An end of the junction does not agree with germline; a read error may underlie this. The chain links TRBV6-2 or TRBV6-3 to TRBJ2-2; D may be TRBD1 (6 bases). This CDR3 has 15 amino acids. Germline CDR1 and CDR2: MNHEY and SVGEGT. The CDR3 DNA sequence: TGTGCCAGCAGTCTTCAGGGGACGAACACCGGGGAGCTGTTCTTT. This encodes CASSLQGTNTGELFF.

This clonotype is large within its sample. V usage is TRBV4-1 and J usage is TRBJ2-1, with 7 bases fitting TRBD2. J was trimmed by 4 bases and V by 3 bases; bases with no gene match: 6. This CDR3 has 15 residues. Germline CDR1 MGHRA, CDR2 YSYEKL. The CDR3 DNA follows: TGCGCCAGCAGCCATCTGGACGGGGGGTACAATGAGCAGTTCTTC. Amino acid sequence: CASSHLDGGYNEQFF.

In its sample, this clonotype ranks as large. The chain carries TRBV2 and TRBJ2-1; D is unclear. The CDR3 is 15 residues long. CDR1 SNHLY and CDR2 FYNNEI come from the germline V gene. V shed 2 bases and J shed 0 bases, with 8 bases lying between them. Here the CDR3 reads CASSETASSYNEQFF. The CDR3 DNA follows: TGTGCCAGCAGTGAAACGGCGAGCTCCTACAATGAGCAGTTCTTC.